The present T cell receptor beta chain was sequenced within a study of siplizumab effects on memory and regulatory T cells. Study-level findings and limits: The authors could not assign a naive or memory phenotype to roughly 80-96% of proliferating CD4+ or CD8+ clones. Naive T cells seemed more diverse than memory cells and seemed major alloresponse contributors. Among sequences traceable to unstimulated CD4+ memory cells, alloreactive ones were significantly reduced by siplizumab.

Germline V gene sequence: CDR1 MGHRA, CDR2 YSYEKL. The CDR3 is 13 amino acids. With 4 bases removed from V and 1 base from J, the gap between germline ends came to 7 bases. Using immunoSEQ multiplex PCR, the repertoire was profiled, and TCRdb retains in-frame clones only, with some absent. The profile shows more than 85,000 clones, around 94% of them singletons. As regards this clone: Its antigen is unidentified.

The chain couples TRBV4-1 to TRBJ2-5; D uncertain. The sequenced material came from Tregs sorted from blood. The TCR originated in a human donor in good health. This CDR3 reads CASSRGPQETQYF. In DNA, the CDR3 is TGCGCCAGCAGCCGAGGCCCCCAAGAGACCCAGTACTTC.